This T cell receptor beta chain was sequenced for a study of T cell responses to AZD1222 COVID-19 vaccine. General observations from the study: Reportedly, nearly half the spike-specific TCRs target unmutated variant regions. The CD4 TCRs associated with vaccination extended across spike and predominated at 160-218 and 743-854.

As concerns this clone: Its specificity is not known.

This table comes from immunoSEQ multiplex PCR, and its TCRdb copy is limited to in-frame clones, with some not included. This sample has nearly 110,000 clones, with around 90% found just once. Trimming at V came to 4 bases and at J to 2 bases, leaving 6 bases not matched to a gene. This CDR3 has 15 residues. Germline CDR1 SNHLY, CDR2 FYNNEI. The chain has TRBV2 and TRBJ2-3, with 7 bases aligning to TRBD2. Material: peripheral blood, obtained on day 0 of AZD1222 vaccination. The TCR sequence derives from an adult in good health. The CDR3 protein is CASSGASGFTDTQYF. For the CDR3, the DNA is TGTGCCAGCAGTGGGGCTAGCGGTTTCACAGATACGCAGTATTTT.